The rows below give T cell receptor beta chains drawn from one sample of a study of identical twins. Each CDR3 protein is one row after TCRdb ran MiXCR on the 5' RACE reads. The repertoire consists of approximately 470,000 distinct CDR3 sequences, with about 14% occurring once and the leading ten covering 0.5% to 0.65%. These records were also assigned to another study, of yellow fever vaccine responses in identical twins.

The specimen was CD4+ T cells sorted from blood. Receptors originate from a woman aged 18-29 years in good health. CDR3s include the opening cysteine and the closing phenylalanine or tryptophan. Each record gives: clone size, D gene, J gene, V gene, CDR3 protein, CDR3 DNA. The D gene is left open where the match is weak. Expanded clones are given a class, and other clones once, few, many or no size at all.

clone size: NA; D gene: NA; J gene: TRBJ2-4; V gene: TRBV3-1; CDR3 protein: CASSRTARTNLAKNIQYF; CDR3 DNA: TGTGCCAGTTCAAGGACGGCAAGAACAAACCTAGCCAAAAACATTCAGTACTTC
clone size: NA; D gene: NA; J gene: TRBJ1-5; V gene: TRBV7-9; CDR3 protein: CASSNSGGNQPQHF; CDR3 DNA: TGTGCCAGCAGCAACAGTGGTGGCAATCAGCCCCAGCATTTT
clone size: few; D gene: TRBD2; J gene: TRBJ2-3; V gene: TRBV6-5; CDR3 protein: CASSYSASGRATDTQYF; CDR3 DNA: TGTGCCAGCAGTTACTCTGCTAGCGGGAGGGCCACAGATACGCAGTATTTT
clone size: few; D gene: TRBD2; J gene: TRBJ2-1; V gene: TRBV11-2; CDR3 protein: CASSFRLALGEQFF; CDR3 DNA: TGTGCCAGCAGCTTTAGACTAGCGTTGGGTGAGCAGTTCTTC
clone size: NA; D gene: NA; J gene: TRBJ2-1; V gene: TRBV6-5; CDR3 protein: CASSYRPPSPSSYNEQFF; CDR3 DNA: TGTGCCAGCAGTTACCGCCCCCCTTCTCCAAGCTCCTACAATGAGCAGTTCTTC
clone size: few; D gene: TRBD2; J gene: TRBJ2-1; V gene: TRBV20-1; CDR3 protein: CSASSGTSVYNEQFF; CDR3 DNA: TGCAGTGCTAGTTCCGGGACTAGCGTCTACAATGAGCAGTTCTTC
clone size: NA; D gene: NA; J gene: TRBJ1-1; V gene: TRBV10-3; CDR3 protein: CAISRTVGGIAEAFF; CDR3 DNA: TGTGCCATCAGCCGGACTGTCGGAGGGATCGCTGAAGCTTTCTTT
clone size: NA; D gene: NA; J gene: TRBJ2-7; V gene: TRBV12-3/TRBV12-4; CDR3 protein: CASSLGQGMTYEQYF; CDR3 DNA: TGTGCCAGCAGTTTGGGGCAGGGAATGACCTACGAGCAGTACTTC
clone size: many; D gene: NA; J gene: TRBJ2-1; V gene: TRBV3-1; CDR3 protein: CASSSRVSEQFF; CDR3 DNA: TGTGCCAGCAGCTCCAGGGTCAGTGAGCAGTTCTTC
clone size: NA; D gene: TRBD2; J gene: TRBJ2-7; V gene: TRBV9; CDR3 protein: CASSVGEGRSSYEQYF; CDR3 DNA: TGTGCCAGCAGCGTAGGGGAGGGCAGGAGCTCCTACGAGCAGTACTTC
clone size: few; D gene: TRBD2; J gene: TRBJ2-7; V gene: TRBV7-2; CDR3 protein: CASSLLAGPSEQYF; CDR3 DNA: TGTGCCAGCAGCTTACTAGCGGGTCCCTCCGAGCAGTACTTC
clone size: many; D gene: TRBD2; J gene: TRBJ2-1; V gene: TRBV6-2/TRBV6-3; CDR3 protein: CASSGRLAGVGNEQFF; CDR3 DNA: TGTGCCAGCAGCGGCCGCCTAGCGGGAGTAGGGAATGAGCAGTTCTTC
clone size: NA; D gene: NA; J gene: TRBJ2-5; V gene: TRBV28; CDR3 protein: CASSIPGSGRGTQYF; CDR3 DNA: TGTGCCAGCAGCATACCGGGATCCGGGCGGGGGACCCAGTACTTC
clone size: NA; D gene: NA; J gene: TRBJ1-6; V gene: TRBV4-2; CDR3 protein: CASSQGTGYNSPLHF; CDR3 DNA: TGTGCCAGCAGCCAGGGAACAGGATATAATTCACCCCTCCACTTT
clone size: few; D gene: NA; J gene: TRBJ1-3; V gene: TRBV7-9; CDR3 protein: CASSLDSRF; CDR3 DNA: TGTGCCAGCAGCTTAGACAGTCGGTTT
clone size: many; D gene: TRBD1; J gene: TRBJ1-4; V gene: TRBV6-1; CDR3 protein: CASSSGTGNEKLFF; CDR3 DNA: TGTGCCAGCAGCTCCGGGACAGGCAATGAAAAACTGTTTTTT
clone size: NA; D gene: TRBD2; J gene: TRBJ2-7; V gene: TRBV10-3; CDR3 protein: CAISEWGLAGAQGGSEQYF; CDR3 DNA: TGTGCCATCAGTGAGTGGGGACTAGCGGGAGCCCAGGGGGGATCCGAGCAGTACTTC
clone size: NA; D gene: NA; J gene: TRBJ2-7; V gene: TRBV7-2; CDR3 protein: CASSLTGERDEQYF; CDR3 DNA: TGTGCCAGCAGCTTAACGGGAGAAAGGGACGAGCAGTACTTC
clone size: NA; D gene: TRBD2; J gene: TRBJ2-3; V gene: TRBV20-1; CDR3 protein: CSARGVGRATDTQYF; CDR3 DNA: TGCAGTGCTAGAGGAGTCGGGAGGGCGACAGATACGCAGTATTTT
clone size: NA; D gene: TRBD2; J gene: TRBJ2-7; V gene: TRBV7-2; CDR3 protein: CASSLSGGSYGEQYF; CDR3 DNA: TGTGCCAGCAGCTTGTCGGGGGGATCTTATGGCGAGCAGTACTTC
clone size: few; D gene: NA; J gene: TRBJ2-1; V gene: TRBV3-1; CDR3 protein: CASSQRVTYNEQFF; CDR3 DNA: TGTGCCAGCAGCCAAAGGGTGACCTACAATGAGCAGTTCTTC
clone size: few; D gene: NA; J gene: TRBJ2-1; V gene: TRBV7-9; CDR3 protein: CASSFLVPGEGQFF; CDR3 DNA: TGTGCCAGCAGCTTTTTGGTCCCAGGAGAGGGGCAGTTCTTC
clone size: many; D gene: NA; J gene: TRBJ1-2; V gene: TRBV20-1; CDR3 protein: CSARESGTGLGGYTF; CDR3 DNA: TGCAGTGCTAGGGAATCCGGGACGGGCCTCGGTGGCTACACCTTC
clone size: NA; D gene: NA; J gene: TRBJ2-1; V gene: TRBV6-2/TRBV6-3; CDR3 protein: CASSYKSATYNEQFF; CDR3 DNA: TGTGCCAGCAGTTACAAGTCCGCCACGTACAATGAGCAGTTCTTC
clone size: few; D gene: NA; J gene: TRBJ1-1; V gene: TRBV20-1; CDR3 protein: CSARWELNTEAFF; CDR3 DNA: TGCAGTGCTAGGTGGGAGCTAAACACTGAAGCTTTCTTT
clone size: few; D gene: NA; J gene: TRBJ2-5; V gene: TRBV3-1; CDR3 protein: CASSQAGPAQYF; CDR3 DNA: TGTGCCAGCAGCCAAGCGGGCCCGGCCCAGTACTTC
clone size: few; D gene: NA; J gene: TRBJ2-5; V gene: TRBV3-1; CDR3 protein: CASSQGRTPGETQYF; CDR3 DNA: TGTGCCAGCAGCCAAGGGCGCACCCCTGGGGAGACCCAGTACTTC
clone size: few; D gene: NA; J gene: TRBJ2-2; V gene: TRBV5-1; CDR3 protein: CASQGRINTGELFF; CDR3 DNA: TGCGCCAGCCAGGGACGGATCAACACCGGGGAGCTGTTTTTT
clone size: few; D gene: TRBD1; J gene: TRBJ2-2; V gene: TRBV24-1; CDR3 protein: CATSDLGQGTPGELFF; CDR3 DNA: TGTGCCACCAGTGACCTAGGACAGGGAACACCCGGGGAGCTGTTTTTT
clone size: few; D gene: NA; J gene: TRBJ2-3; V gene: TRBV7-9; CDR3 protein: CACPRDQSTDTQYF; CDR3 DNA: TGTGCCTGCCCCCGGGACCAGAGCACAGATACGCAGTATTTT
clone size: few; D gene: TRBD1; J gene: TRBJ1-5; V gene: TRBV6-5; CDR3 protein: CASSYLGTGVQPQHF; CDR3 DNA: TGTGCCAGCAGTTACCTTGGGACAGGGGTTCAGCCCCAGCATTTT
clone size: NA; D gene: TRBD1; J gene: TRBJ2-3; V gene: TRBV12-3/TRBV12-4; CDR3 protein: CASSPRVGTGMTDTQYF; CDR3 DNA: TGTGCCAGCAGTCCCAGAGTCGGGACAGGGATGACAGATACGCAGTATTTT
clone size: many; D gene: NA; J gene: TRBJ2-2; V gene: TRBV28; CDR3 protein: CASSSPGELFF; CDR3 DNA: TGTGCCAGCAGTTCGCCCGGGGAGCTGTTTTTT
clone size: few; D gene: NA; J gene: TRBJ2-7; V gene: TRBV10-2; CDR3 protein: CASSELGPQYF; CDR3 DNA: TGCGCCAGCAGTGAGTTAGGACCACAGTACTTC
clone size: few; D gene: NA; J gene: TRBJ1-1; V gene: TRBV5-1; CDR3 protein: CASTLGVRGTEAFF; CDR3 DNA: TGCGCCAGCACCTTGGGGGTAAGGGGAACTGAAGCTTTCTTT
clone size: NA; D gene: TRBD2; J gene: TRBJ2-7; V gene: TRBV10-2; CDR3 protein: CASSERAGGIHEQYF; CDR3 DNA: TGCGCCAGCAGTGAGCGCGCGGGAGGAATCCACGAGCAGTACTTC
clone size: NA; D gene: TRBD2; J gene: TRBJ2-1; V gene: TRBV20-1; CDR3 protein: CSARGPGGGYNEQFF; CDR3 DNA: TGCAGTGCTAGAGGGCCGGGAGGAGGCTACAATGAGCAGTTCTTC
clone size: few; D gene: NA; J gene: TRBJ2-5; V gene: TRBV20-1; CDR3 protein: CSARDPQETQYF; CDR3 DNA: TGCAGTGCTAGAGATCCCCAAGAGACCCAGTACTTC
clone size: few; D gene: NA; J gene: TRBJ2-5; V gene: TRBV6-5; CDR3 protein: CASSYSQTQYF; CDR3 DNA: TGTGCCAGCAGTTACTCCCAGACCCAGTACTTC
clone size: NA; D gene: NA; J gene: TRBJ2-7; V gene: TRBV28; CDR3 protein: CASTEGQRVSYEQYF; CDR3 DNA: TGTGCCAGCACCGAAGGACAGCGGGTCTCCTACGAGCAGTACTTC
clone size: NA; D gene: NA; J gene: TRBJ2-2; V gene: TRBV21-1; CDR3 protein: CASSKRGDRASGELFF; CDR3 DNA: TGTGCCAGCAGCAAAAGGGGGGACAGGGCGTCCGGGGAGCTGTTTTTT
clone size: many; D gene: NA; J gene: TRBJ1-1; V gene: TRBV3-1; CDR3 protein: CASSQGGNTEAFF; CDR3 DNA: TGTGCCAGCAGCCAAGGGGGGAACACTGAAGCTTTCTTT
clone size: NA; D gene: TRBD1; J gene: TRBJ2-2; V gene: TRBV12-3/TRBV12-4; CDR3 protein: CASSFHRGNTGELFF; CDR3 DNA: TGTGCCAGCAGTTTCCACAGGGGAAACACCGGGGAGCTGTTTTTT
clone size: few; D gene: NA; J gene: TRBJ2-1; V gene: TRBV5-5; CDR3 protein: CASSLAIRGAVSNEQFF; CDR3 DNA: TGTGCCAGCAGCTTGGCCATTCGGGGCGCGGTAAGCAATGAGCAGTTCTTC
clone size: few; D gene: TRBD2; J gene: TRBJ2-7; V gene: TRBV4-3; CDR3 protein: CASGQLAGGPAEQYF; CDR3 DNA: TGCGCCAGCGGACAATTAGCGGGAGGCCCGGCCGAGCAGTACTTC
clone size: NA; D gene: TRBD1; J gene: TRBJ2-1; V gene: TRBV7-6; CDR3 protein: CANYGQGADNEQFF; CDR3 DNA: TGTGCCAACTATGGACAGGGGGCCGACAATGAGCAGTTCTTC